This T cell receptor (beta chain) is drawn from a study of T cell responses to AZD1222 COVID-19 vaccine. To note about this clone: No antigen is known for it.

Whether given at about 4 or about 12 weeks, second doses were pooled. Profiling relied on immunoSEQ multiplex PCR, and the TCRdb table lists in-frame clones only, not all of them. The data hold tens of thousands of clones, with roughly 89% observed a single time. V lost 7 bases to trimming and J lost 7 bases; unmatched junction nucleotides: 15. The length of the CDR3 is 17 residues. Germline lookup yields CDR1 LNHDA and CDR2 SQIVND (reference sequence). General study points: Of the AZD1222 recipients, only 5 or 6 were seropositive at baseline.

The receptor was isolated from an adult who received the AZD1222 COVID-19 vaccine. The chain links TRBV19 to TRBJ1-6, with TRBD1 identical over 8 bases. Material: peripheral blood, obtained 28 days after the second AZD1222 dose. In nucleotides, the CDR3 is TGTGCCAGTAACGTGGGGTTAAGGACAGGGCGGAATTCACCCCTCCACTTT. This encodes CASNVGLRTGRNSPLHF.